One T cell receptor (beta chain) is described in this entry. Its antigen is undetermined. Prepared TCR beta cDNA libraries contained unique molecular identifiers. MiXCR, run by TCRdb on the PCR reads, gives a single entry per CDR3 protein. Of 820,000 or so distinct CDR3 sequences in the sample, approximately 53% were seen once. The data were taken from a study of post-analysis software for immune sequencing data. Study at large: Some patients lacked subtype; others had relapsing-remitting, secondary progressive or progressive-relapsing disease. Study-wide findings and caveats: When patients were compared with controls, four or five TRBV segments were more frequent, TRBV5-6, TRBV5-1 and TRBV20-1 among them.

Trimming removed 2 bases from V and 3 bases from J; junction bases left unmatched: 6. Looked up from germline, CDR1 is SGHTA and CDR2 is FQGNSA. This CDR3 has 16 amino acids. The TCR comes from a girl aged 10-17 years with multiple sclerosis. What was sequenced was blood. The chain links TRBV7-2 to TRBJ2-3; 9 bases map to TRBD2. DNA for the CDR3: TGTGCCAGCAGCTTATTTAGCGGGGGCGGGACAGATACGCAGTATTTT. Translation gives CASSLFSGGGTDTQYF.